What follows are 24 T cell receptor beta chains derived from one specimen sequenced in a study of shared clonotypes between healthy human individuals. The assay was immunoSEQ multiplex PCR, and TCRdb's table has in-frame clones only and misses some. The sample holds nearly 750,000 clones, about two thirds seen once. Material: memory CD4+ T cells sorted from blood. Subset noted: CD45RA-negative fraction. Receptors were obtained from a woman younger than 45 in good health.

The chain recombines TRBV25-1 with TRBJ1-4; no clear D gene. Germline V gene lookup returns CDR1 MGHDK and CDR2 SYGVNS. Trimming removed 4 bases at V and 10 bases at J, with 10 bases between. The CDR3 consists of 12 residues. CDR3 bases: TGTGCCAGCAGTGGACCCCACGGAAAACTGTTTTTT. Its protein is CASSGPHGKLFF. The full variable domain, its missing parts supplied by reference TRBV25-1 and TRBJ1-4, is EADIYQTPRYLVIGTGKKITLECSQTMGHDKMYWYQQDPGMELHLIHYSYGVNSTEKGDLSSESTVSRIRTEHFPLTLESARPSHTSQYLCASSGPHGKLFFGSGTQLSVL.

V and J are TRBV7-8 and TRBJ2-2; D is unresolved. CDR1 is SGHVS and CDR2 is FQNEAQ in the germline V gene. CDR3 length equals 14 residues. Trimming removed 3 bases from V and 1 base from J, with 6 bases in between. In DNA, the CDR3 is TGTGCCAGCAGCTTTTCCTGGAACACCGGGGAGCTGTTTTTT. This translates into CASSFSWNTGELFF.

This rearrangement joins TRBV28 to TRBJ2-7, with D perhaps matching TRBD1 (7 bases). There are 14 residues in the CDR3. Germline CDR1 MDHEN, CDR2 SYDVKM. Trimming removed 4 bases at V and 7 bases at J, with 17 bases between. CDR3 sequence: CASSYPGGRREQYF. For the CDR3, the DNA is TGTGCCAGCAGTTATCCAGGGGGGAGGCGGGAGCAGTACTTC.

This rearrangement joins TRBV27 to TRBJ2-5; D remains ambiguous. The germline V and J ends were trimmed by 5 bases and 5 bases, with 15 bases remaining between them. Germline V CDR1 and CDR2: MNHEY, SMNVEV (reference sequence). This CDR3 comprises 14 residues. The CDR3 nucleotides are TGTGCCAGCAGTCCCGGCGGAACGGACGAGACCCAGTACTTC. This gives the protein CASSPGGTDETQYF.

V gene TRBV11-2 combines with J gene TRBJ2-2; 9 nucleotides agree with TRBD2. The junction had 6 bases not matched to a gene; V was cut back by 3 bases and J by 4 bases. The CDR3 spans 16 residues. CDR1 SGHAT and CDR2 FQNNGV come from the germline V gene. The CDR3 here is CASSFSGSGSTGELFF. DNA for the CDR3: TGTGCCAGCAGCTTTAGCGGGAGCGGGAGCACCGGGGAGCTGTTTTTT.

The J gene is TRBJ2-7, the V gene TRBV9; 9 bases map to TRBD2. This CDR3 comprises 14 residues. V lost 0 bases and J lost 3; bases outside the gene matches: 1. Germline CDR1 reads SGDLS; CDR2 reads YYNGEE. Here the CDR3 reads CASSVGREGYEQYF. DNA for the CDR3: TGTGCCAGCAGCGTAGGGCGGGAGGGCTACGAGCAGTACTTC.

For this clone: In the same sample, other DNA sequences code for this CDR3. The chain employs TRBV2 and TRBJ2-1; unclear D gene. Germline V gives CDR1 SNHLY, CDR2 FYNNEI. There are 13 residues in the CDR3. V was clipped by 2 bases and J by 4 bases, with 6 bases between them. CDR3 loop: CASSEQGYNEQFF. The DNA for the CDR3 is TGTGCCAGCAGTGAACAAGGGTACAATGAGCAGTTCTTC.

The chain has TRBV11-2 and TRBJ2-7, with 7 bases fitting TRBD2. Germline loops: CDR1 SGHAT, CDR2 FQNNGV. Losses at the gene ends were 5 bases for V and 2 bases for J; bases not matched to a gene: 15. The CDR3 length is 17 residues. For the CDR3, the DNA is TGTGCCAGCAGCCCGCGATGGGGGGGTCGGGCTACCTACGAGCAGTACTTC. It codes for CASSPRWGGRATYEQYF.

This clone was observed a single time. The genes are TRBV19 and TRBJ2-5; weak D call: TRBD1 (5 bases). The germline CDR1 and CDR2 sequences are LNHDA and SQIVND (reference sequence). This CDR3 has 14 residues. V lost 1 base and J 5 bases, leaving 11 bases between the germline ends. CDR3 sequence (DNA): TGTGCCAGTAGTATAGCCACAGGTCAGGAGACCCAGTACTTC. Encoded protein: CASSIATGQETQYF.

The chain has TRBV4-1 and TRBJ1-4; 8 bases agree with TRBD1. The CDR3 covers 20 residues. Germline loops: CDR1 MGHRA, CDR2 YSYEKL. V gave up 4 bases and J gave up 0 bases; unmatched junction bases: 16. The CDR3 nucleotides read TGCGCCAGCAGCCCCCGGGCAGGGGGCCTTTTGGTTGCAACTAATGAAAAACTGTTTTTT. It translates to CASSPRAGGLLVATNEKLFF.

This clone occurred a few times. Different DNA sequences within this sample yield the same CDR3. V and J are TRBV7-8 and TRBJ2-1; D is undetermined. CDR3 length: 11 residues. V was pared by 1 base and J by 7 bases, with 2 bases between. Per the germline V gene, CDR1 is SGHVS and CDR2 is FQNEAQ. The CDR3 loop is CASSLVNEQFF. Here the CDR3 DNA reads TGTGCCAGCAGCTTAGTAAATGAGCAGTTCTTC. Full variable domain (missing parts from reference TRBV7-8 and TRBJ2-1): GAGVSQSPRYKVAKRGQDVALRCDPISGHVSLFWYQQALGQGPEFLTYFQNEAQLDKSGLPSDRFFAERPEGSVSTLKIQRTQQEDSAVYLCASSLVNEQFFGPGTRLTVL.

This clone was seen more than once but under ten times. CDR3 amino acids: CASSLSGGRGLYGYTF. CDR3 bases: TGTGCCAGCAGTTTATCCGGTGGCAGGGGGCTCTATGGCTACACCTTC. The J gene is TRBJ1-2, the V gene TRBV27, with 8 bases aligning to TRBD1. Germline CDR1 reads MNHEY; CDR2 reads SMNVEV (reference sequence). The CDR3 loop spans 16 amino acids. J lost 4 bases, V lost 0 bases, and 7 bases had no gene match.

This clone was counted only a few times. The rearrangement links TRBV29-1 to TRBJ1-2, with no clear D. Trimming removed 3 bases at V and 4 bases at J, with 9 bases between. The CDR3 runs 12 residues. Germline loops: CDR1 SQVTM, CDR2 ANQGSEA. CDR3 residues: CSVERSAYGYTF. The CDR3 DNA reads as TGCAGCGTTGAGAGGTCAGCCTATGGCTACACCTTC.

The gene calls are TRBV5-8 and TRBJ2-7, with D unclear. Trimming pared 0 bases from V and 0 bases from J, leaving 10 bases between. The CDR3 loop spans 15 amino acids. Looked up from germline, CDR1 is SGHTS and CDR2 is YDEGEE. CDR3 residues: CASSLGAPASYEQYF. Written as DNA, the CDR3 is TGTGCCAGCAGCTTGGGGGCGCCGGCCTCCTACGAGCAGTACTTC. Using reference TRBV5-8 and TRBJ2-7 for the parts outside the CDR3, the full variable domain is EAGVTQSPTHLIKTRGQQATLRCSPISGHTSVYWYQQALGLGLQFLLWYDEGEERNRGNFPPRFSGRQFPNYSSELNVNALELEDSALYLCASSLGAPASYEQYFGPGTRLTVT.

This rearrangement joins TRBV7-9 to TRBJ2-1, with D unresolved. Looked up from germline, CDR1 is SEHNR and CDR2 is FQNEAQ (reference sequence). The CDR3 runs to 16 residues. Between the trimmed V and J ends, which lost 1 base and 2 bases, there was a span of 12 bases. The CDR3 region has the DNA TGTGCCAGCAGCTTAGTGGAGCTCCTTCCCTACAATGAGCAGTTCTTC. Translating it yields CASSLVELLPYNEQFF. Full variable domain (outside the CDR3, taken from reference TRBV7-9 and TRBJ2-1): DTGVSQNPRHKITKRGQNVTFRCDPISEHNRLYWYRQTLGQGPEFLTYFQNEAQLEKSRLLSDRFSAERPKGSFSTLEIQRTEQGDSAMYLCASSLVELLPYNEQFFGPGTRLTVL.

The chain couples TRBV19 to TRBJ1-1, with a tentative D call TRBD1 (5 bases). V lost 6 bases and J lost 4, with 15 bases in between. Germline V gene data show CDR1 as LNHDA and CDR2 as SQIVND (reference sequence). This CDR3 is built from 14 residues. CDR3 residues: CASSRTGGGTEAFF. The DNA of the CDR3 is TGTGCCAGTAGCCGAACCGGGGGTGGCACTGAAGCTTTCTTT.

This chain links TRBV11-2 with TRBJ2-7; 9 bases agree with TRBD2. The CDR3 totals 16 residues. The ends lost 4 bases at V and 5 bases at J; junction bases unmatched: 12. CDR1 and CDR2 (germline): SGHAT, FQNNGV. CDR3 sequence: CASSSLRLAGSHEQYF. The CDR3 DNA reads as TGTGCCAGCAGCTCCCTCCGGCTAGCGGGAAGCCACGAGCAGTACTTC.

This chain links TRBV10-3 with TRBJ2-3, with D perhaps given as TRBD1 or TRBD2 (5 bases each). The CDR3 covers 13 residues. Germline-derived CDR1 and CDR2 are ENHRY and SYGVKD. V lost 5 bases and J lost 2, with 8 bases in between. As DNA, the CDR3 is TGTGCCATCAGTAGGGACCACACAGATACGCAGTATTTT. The encoded protein is CAISRDHTDTQYF.

The gene calls are TRBV6-5 and TRBJ1-4, with D possibly matching TRBD1 (5 bases). This CDR3 comprises 14 residues. Per germline, CDR1 MNHEY and CDR2 SVGAGI. V lost 4 bases and J 1 base, leaving 7 bases between the germline ends. The CDR3 DNA reads TGTGCCAGCAGTTCAGGGTTAACTAATGAAAAACTGTTTTTT. Its protein product is CASSSGLTNEKLFF.

The V call is TRBV4-1, the J call TRBJ2-1; D perhaps matches TRBD2 (6 bases). This CDR3 has 20 amino acids. Trimming took 0 bases from V and 0 from J, leaving 21 bases between them. Germline V gene data show CDR1 as MGHRA and CDR2 as YSYEKL. The CDR3 is CASSQDGGTFGRDSYNEQFF. Here the CDR3 DNA reads TGCGCCAGCAGCCAAGATGGCGGGACCTTCGGGCGAGACTCCTACAATGAGCAGTTCTTC.

A single count supports this clone. Additional DNA sequences in this sample encode the identical CDR3. The chain links TRBV9 to TRBJ1-1; D is ambiguous. Germline loops: CDR1 SGDLS, CDR2 YYNGEE. V lost 0 bases, J lost 3 bases, and 9 bases lay in between. There are 14 residues in the CDR3. The CDR3 DNA follows: TGTGCCAGCAGCGTAGGCGGCACCGACACTGAAGCTTTCTTT. Protein product: CASSVGGTDTEAFF.

Only a few counts were recorded for this clone. V usage is TRBV4-2 and J usage is TRBJ2-3; TRBD2 matches 8 bases. The CDR3 consists of 17 residues. V lost 2 bases to trimming and J lost 2 bases; unmatched junction nucleotides: 9. Germline V CDR1 and CDR2: LGHNA, YNFKEQ. In DNA form, the CDR3 reads TGTGCCAGCAGCCAATTGAGGAGCGGGGGCCCCACAGATACGCAGTATTTT. Translated: CASSQLRSGGPTDTQYF.

The V call is TRBV13, the J call TRBJ2-1; D uncertain. CDR3 length equals 13 residues. V dropped 0 bases and J dropped 7 bases, with 7 bases sitting between them. Germline CDR1 is PRHDT and CDR2 is FYEKMQ (reference sequence). CDR3 DNA sequence: TGTGCCAGCAGCTTAGGACCTCAAAATGAGCAGTTCTTC. Its translation is CASSLGPQNEQFF. Looking up the rest from reference TRBV13 and TRBJ2-1 gives the full variable domain: AAGVIQSPRHLIKEKRETATLKCYPIPRHDTVYWYQQGPGQDPQFLISFYEKMQSDKGSIPDRFSAQQFSDYHSELNMSSLELGDSALYFCASSLGPQNEQFFGPGTRLTVL.

V usage is TRBV18 and J usage is TRBJ2-1; D is unresolved. The CDR3 runs to 12 residues. Germline-derived CDR1 and CDR2 are KGHSH and LQKENI. The germline V and J ends were trimmed by 3 bases and 8 bases, with 8 bases remaining between them. The CDR3 loop is CASSPGHHEQFF. The DNA of the CDR3 is TGTGCCAGCTCACCCGGGCACCATGAGCAGTTCTTC.